This T cell receptor beta chain was observed in a study of control samples from healthy donors and cancer patients. The CDR3 is 14 residues long. Germline lookup yields CDR1 SNHLY and CDR2 FYNNEI. Assay: immunoSEQ multiplex PCR; the TCRdb copy retains only in-frame clones and omits some. The table lists about 59,000 clones, under 95% of them singletons. A note on this clone: A read error may account for a junction end that differs from germline.

Specimen: PBMCs. The chain has TRBV2 and TRBJ2-1; 9 bases fit TRBD2. The TCR sequence derives from a man aged 35-49 years with colorectal cancer. The CDR3 region is CASRRGGSNNEQFF. The DNA for the CDR3 is TGTGCCAGTCGGCGGGGGGGCTCCAACAATGAGCAGTTCTTC.